This T cell receptor (beta chain) appears in the sequencing data of a study of CD8+ T cells in alopecia areata. After isolation, RNA underwent reverse transcription to generate cDNA as the sequencing template. Sequencing used immunoSEQ multiplex PCR; TCRdb keeps in-frame clones, though not all of them. Of over 150,000 clones detected, 55% to 75% appear once; the ten largest clones hold 14%. In this sample, this clone turned up a few times. Germline CDR1 SQVTM, CDR2 ANQGSEA. This CDR3 has 13 residues. V was pared by 3 bases and J by 6 bases, with 7 bases of the junction left unmatched. Treatment defined: oral pan-JAK inhibitor, 5-10 mg twice daily. CD4+ and CD8+ T cells were sorted from PBMCs.

This rearrangement joins TRBV29-1 to TRBJ2-7, with TRBD1 identical over 8 bases. The clonotype comes from a human donor with alopecia areata. The specimen was CD4+ T cells sorted from blood, collected at week 24, from a patient treated with tofacitinib. CDR3 bases: TGCAGCGTTGAGACGGACAGGGAGCCCGAGCAGTACTTC. Translating it yields CSVETDREPEQYF.